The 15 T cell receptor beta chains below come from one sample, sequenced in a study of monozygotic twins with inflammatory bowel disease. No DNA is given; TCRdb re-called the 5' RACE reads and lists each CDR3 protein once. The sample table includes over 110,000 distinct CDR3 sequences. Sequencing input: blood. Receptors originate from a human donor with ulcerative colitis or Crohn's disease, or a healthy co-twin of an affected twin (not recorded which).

The CDR3 protein is CASSPPRGGGYEQYF. The chain employs TRBV18 and TRBJ2-7; there is no DNA to check the TCRdb D call of TRBD1. Germline CDR1 reads KGHSH; CDR2 reads LQKENI. The CDR3 loop spans 15 amino acids.

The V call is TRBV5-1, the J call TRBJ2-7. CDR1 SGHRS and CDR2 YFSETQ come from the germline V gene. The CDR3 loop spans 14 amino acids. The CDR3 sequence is CASSIAGGSYEQYF.

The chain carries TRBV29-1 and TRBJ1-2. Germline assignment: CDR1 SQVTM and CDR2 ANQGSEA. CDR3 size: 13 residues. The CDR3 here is CSVRGDYVYGYTF.

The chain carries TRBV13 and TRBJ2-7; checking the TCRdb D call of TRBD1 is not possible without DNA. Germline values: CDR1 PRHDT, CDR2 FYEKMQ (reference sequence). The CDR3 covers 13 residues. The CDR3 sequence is CASNSIRTQEQYF.

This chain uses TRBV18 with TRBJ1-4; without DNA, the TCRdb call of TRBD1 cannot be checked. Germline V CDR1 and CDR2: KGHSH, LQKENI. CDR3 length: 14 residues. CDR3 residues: CASSPTGAFEKLFF.

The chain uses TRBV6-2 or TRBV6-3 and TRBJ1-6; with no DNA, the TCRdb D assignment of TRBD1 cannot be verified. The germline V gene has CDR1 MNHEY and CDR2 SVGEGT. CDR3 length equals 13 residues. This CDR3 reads CATTQGGNSPLHF.

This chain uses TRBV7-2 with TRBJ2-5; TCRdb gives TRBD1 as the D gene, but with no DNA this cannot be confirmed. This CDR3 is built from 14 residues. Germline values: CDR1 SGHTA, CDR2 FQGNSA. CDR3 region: CASSPAGLGETQYF.

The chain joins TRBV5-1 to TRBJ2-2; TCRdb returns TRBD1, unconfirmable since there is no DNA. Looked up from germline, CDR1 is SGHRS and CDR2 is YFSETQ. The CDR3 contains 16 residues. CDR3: CASSRLDGAYTGELFF.

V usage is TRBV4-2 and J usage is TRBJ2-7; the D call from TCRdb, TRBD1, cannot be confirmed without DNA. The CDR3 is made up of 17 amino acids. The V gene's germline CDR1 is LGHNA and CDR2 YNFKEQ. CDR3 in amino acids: CASSQDTSGQGSYEQYF.

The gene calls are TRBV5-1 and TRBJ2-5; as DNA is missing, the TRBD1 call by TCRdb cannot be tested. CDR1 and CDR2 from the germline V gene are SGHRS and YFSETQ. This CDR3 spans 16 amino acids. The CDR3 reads CASSLVPGGAGETQYF.

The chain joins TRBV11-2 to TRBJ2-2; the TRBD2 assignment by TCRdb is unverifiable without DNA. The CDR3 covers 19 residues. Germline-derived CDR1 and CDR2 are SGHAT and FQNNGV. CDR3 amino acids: CASSLWPTAGGPKRGELFF.

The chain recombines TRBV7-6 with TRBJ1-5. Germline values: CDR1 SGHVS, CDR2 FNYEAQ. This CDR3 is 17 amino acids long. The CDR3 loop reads CASSLGTGSIFNQPQHF.

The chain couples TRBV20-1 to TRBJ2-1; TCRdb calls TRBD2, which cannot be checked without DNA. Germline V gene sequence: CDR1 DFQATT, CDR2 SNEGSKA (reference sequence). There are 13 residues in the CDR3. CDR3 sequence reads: CSAISGTHNEQFF.

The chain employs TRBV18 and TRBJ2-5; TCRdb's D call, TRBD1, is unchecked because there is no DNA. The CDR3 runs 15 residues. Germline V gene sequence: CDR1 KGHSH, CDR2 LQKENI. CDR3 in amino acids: CASSPGQGARETQYF.

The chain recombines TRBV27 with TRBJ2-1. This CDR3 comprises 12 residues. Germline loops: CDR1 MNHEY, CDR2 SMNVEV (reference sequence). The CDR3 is CASSPSMAEQFF.